Below are 27 T cell receptor beta chains sequenced from a single sample in a study of CD8 T cells in ankylosing spondylitis. TCRdb re-analysed the 5' RACE reads in MiXCR, keeping a single row per CDR3 protein. Of 200,000 to 300,000 distinct CDR3 sequences listed, about 10% are singletons. The sample taken for sequencing was blood, either unsorted or a sorted T cell fraction (not recorded which). Source of these receptors: a male donor with ankylosing spondylitis or in good health (not recorded which).

This clonotype showed up many times. The V and J genes are TRBV20-1 and TRBJ2-1; no clear D gene. This CDR3 region has 14 residues. V gave up 4 bases and J gave up 0 bases, with 10 bases separating them. Looked up from germline, CDR1 is DFQATT and CDR2 is SNEGSKA (reference sequence). CDR3 DNA: TGCAGTGCTACGCAGAAGAGCTCCTACAATGAGCAGTTCTTC. It yields the protein CSATQKSSYNEQFF.

V gene TRBV19 combines with J gene TRBJ2-1; TRBD2 matches at 11 bases. Germline V gene sequence: CDR1 LNHDA, CDR2 SQIVND (reference sequence). Unmatched junction bases numbered 5, after V lost 5 bases and J lost 5 bases. The CDR3 runs 15 residues. DNA for the CDR3: TGTGCCAGTAGTTTCCGACTAGCGGGACACAATGAGCAGTTCTTC. It encodes CASSFRLAGHNEQFF. Combining the CDR3 with reference TRBV19 and TRBJ2-1 gives the whole variable domain DGGITQSPKYLFRKEGQNVTLSCEQNLNHDAMYWYRQDPGQGLRLIYYSQIVNDFQKGDIAEGYSVSREKKESFPLTVTSAQKNPTAFYLCASSFRLAGHNEQFFGPGTRLTVL.

The rearrangement joins TRBV30 to TRBJ1-1, with a weak D call TRBD1 (5 bases). V lost 4 bases and J 3 bases, leaving 12 bases between the germline ends. Germline V CDR1 and CDR2: GTSNPN, SVGIG (reference sequence). This CDR3 region has 13 residues. The DNA of the CDR3 is TGTGCCTGGACCTACAGGTTGGACACTGAAGCTTTCTTT. Protein product: CAWTYRLDTEAFF.

This clonotype appeared a few times. The chain has TRBV6-2 or TRBV6-3 and TRBJ2-3, with 7 bases aligning to TRBD2. The length of the CDR3 is 15 residues. The V gene end was trimmed by 6 bases and the J gene end by 3 bases; junction bases not matched to a gene: 9. CDR1 is MNHEY and CDR2 is SVGEGT in the germline V gene. CDR3 in amino acids: CASSQPGAGTDTQYF. The DNA for the CDR3 is TGTGCCAGCAGCCAGCCGGGAGCGGGGACAGATACGCAGTATTTT.

This clonotype has a handful of counts. CDR3 amino acids: CASKGGGGQNTEAFF. CDR3 nucleotides: TGTGCCAGCAAAGGGGGCGGGGGACAGAACACTGAAGCTTTCTTT. The genes are TRBV28 and TRBJ1-1, with 7 bases identical to TRBD1. Per the germline V gene, CDR1 is MDHEN and CDR2 is SYDVKM. After removal of 7 bases from V and 1 base from J, the junction contained 9 bases not matched to a gene. This CDR3 is 15 amino acids long.

This clonotype was detected ten times or more. This chain uses TRBV12-3 or TRBV12-4 with TRBJ2-2; tentatively, D is TRBD1 or TRBD2 (5 bases each). The V gene lost 7 bases and the J gene lost 6 bases, with 18 bases spanning the gap. The CDR3 is 15 amino acids. The CDR3 nucleotides read TGTGCCAGCACCTTAGAAGGGGCGGGTCCCGGGGAGCTGTTTTTT. It is translated as CASTLEGAGPGELFF.

This clonotype was picked up many times. This sequence joins TRBV6-5 and TRBJ2-7, with D hard to call. Germline CDR1 and CDR2: MNHEY and SVGAGI. The V end was cut by 2 bases, the J end by 5 bases, with 10 bases between. The CDR3 has 13 amino acids. The CDR3 nucleotides are TGTGCCAGCAGTTACGCGACCTGGGACGAGCAGTACTTC. Translation: CASSYATWDEQYF.

This chain joins TRBV7-2 and TRBJ1-2; 10 bases map to TRBD1. The junction had 8 bases not matched to a gene; V was cut back by 5 bases and J by 5 bases. CDR1 and CDR2 (germline): SGHTA, FQGNSA. The CDR3 is 15 amino acids. The CDR3 sequence: CASSPGSGQGYGYTF. The CDR3 DNA reads as TGTGCCAGCAGCCCAGGATCGGGACAGGGGTATGGCTACACCTTC.

This clonotype was detected ten times or more. The V gene is TRBV10-3, the J gene TRBJ2-7; 8 bases align to TRBD1. After removal of 7 bases from V and 0 bases from J, the junction contained 8 bases not matched to a gene. The germline CDR1 and CDR2 sequences are ENHRY and SYGVKD. The CDR3 is 15 residues long. In nucleotides, the CDR3 is TGTGCCATCATGAAGGACAGGGCAGGCTCCTACGAGCAGTACTTC. Protein sequence: CAIMKDRAGSYEQYF.

This clonotype was picked up many times. This rearrangement joins TRBV7-9 to TRBJ2-3; D tentatively reads TRBD1 or TRBD2 (5 bases each). This CDR3 contains 16 residues. The V end was cut by 5 bases, the J end by 0 bases, with 15 bases between. Germline V CDR1 and CDR2: SEHNR, FQNEAQ (reference sequence). DNA for the CDR3: TGTGCCAGCAGCACGTGGGACGCCTTAAGCACAGATACGCAGTATTTT. Translation: CASSTWDALSTDTQYF.

This clonotype was detected ten times or more. The rearrangement links TRBV13 to TRBJ2-7; D is perhaps TRBD1 (6 bases). The CDR3 consists of 13 residues. V dropped 7 bases and J dropped 8 bases, with 18 bases sitting between them. Germline V gene sequence: CDR1 PRHDT, CDR2 FYEKMQ (reference sequence). The CDR3 DNA is TGTGCCAGCACCCAGGGGTCGGGGCGTAAGCAGTACTTC. It codes for CASTQGSGRKQYF.

This clonotype was seen ten or more times. This chain links TRBV12-3 or TRBV12-4 with TRBJ2-1; D is uncertain. The V end was cut by 7 bases, the J end by 4 bases, with 14 bases between. This CDR3 has 14 residues. The CDR3 reads CASIWAGVYNEQFF. As DNA, the CDR3 is TGTGCCAGCATTTGGGCAGGAGTTTACAATGAGCAGTTCTTC.

This clonotype showed up many times. This rearrangement joins TRBV9 to TRBJ2-1; the match to TRBD2 covers 8 bases. This CDR3 spans 16 amino acids. CDR1 and CDR2 from the germline V gene are SGDLS and YYNGEE. Trimming at V came to 5 bases and at J to 9 bases, leaving 16 bases not matched to a gene. Written as DNA, the CDR3 is TGTGCCAGCAGTCGTGGAACGGGAGGGGGTTATAGTGAGCAGTTCTTC. Translated: CASSRGTGGGYSEQFF. Supplemented by reference TRBV9 and TRBJ2-1, the full variable domain reads DSGVTQTPKHLITATGQRVTLRCSPRSGDLSVYWYQQSLDQGLQFLIQYYNGEERAKGNILERFSAQQFPDLHSELNLSSLELGDSALYFCASSRGTGGGYSEQFFGPGTRLTVL.

The chain links TRBV7-2 to TRBJ1-1; D is unclear. Germline loops: CDR1 SGHTA, CDR2 FQGNSA. V was clipped by 1 base and J by 1 base, with 7 bases between them. This CDR3 has 14 amino acids. The CDR3 DNA follows: TGTGCCAGCAGCTTAGGGTTAGGGAACACTGAAGCTTTCTTT. Its protein product is CASSLGLGNTEAFF.

This clonotype was picked up many times. The genes are TRBV7-9 and TRBJ2-7, with 10 positions matching TRBD1. V was clipped by 5 bases and J by 5 bases; unmatched bases: 9. In germline, CDR1 is SEHNR, CDR2 FQNEAQ (reference sequence). This CDR3 comprises 15 residues. CDR3: CASSLGQGEFNEQYF. Written as DNA, the CDR3 is TGTGCCAGCAGCCTAGGACAGGGGGAATTCAACGAGCAGTACTTC. The entire variable domain, with the rest obtained from reference TRBV7-9 and TRBJ2-7, is as follows: DTGVSQNPRHKITKRGQNVTFRCDPISEHNRLYWYRQTLGQGPEFLTYFQNEAQLEKSRLLSDRFSAERPKGSFSTLEIQRTEQGDSAMYLCASSLGQGEFNEQYFGPGTRLTVT.

The chain uses TRBV6-4 and TRBJ2-2; 9 bases line up with TRBD2. Germline CDR1 MRHNA, CDR2 SNTAGT. Losses at the gene ends were 3 bases for V and 4 bases for J; bases not matched to a gene: 0. This CDR3 is built from 14 residues. CDR3 DNA sequence: TGTGCCAGCAGTGATAGCGGGAGCACCGGGGAGCTGTTTTTT. The encoded protein is CASSDSGSTGELFF.

In its sample, this clonotype was seen many times. The chain combines TRBV10-3 with TRBJ2-1, with D perhaps TRBD2 (6 bases). The CDR3 runs 17 residues. The ends were cut back, 4 bases at V and 6 bases at J, with 22 bases in the middle. CDR1 and CDR2 (germline): ENHRY, SYGVKD. CDR3 sequence (DNA): TGTGCCATCAGTGGCAATTTCCGGGGACTTAGCCCCAATGAGCAGTTCTTC. It translates to CAISGNFRGLSPNEQFF.

The DNA of the CDR3 is TGCGCCAGCAGTTTGAACGGGGGCACCGGGGAGCTGTTTTTT. Translating it yields CASSLNGGTGELFF. The gene calls are TRBV5-1 and TRBJ2-2; D is perhaps TRBD2 (6 bases). The CDR3 runs to 14 residues. Germline V gene sequence: CDR1 SGHRS, CDR2 YFSETQ. Trimming left V 5 bases short and J 4 bases short, with 12 bases between.

This clonotype was picked up many times. The chain employs TRBV5-1 and TRBJ2-5, with 14 nucleotides matching TRBD2. This CDR3 region has 15 residues. V gave up 4 bases and J gave up 5 bases; unmatched junction bases: 4. CDR1 and CDR2 (germline): SGHRS, YFSETQ. For the CDR3, the DNA is TGCGCCAGCAGCCCTGGACTAGCGGGGGGCGAGACCCAGTACTTC. This gives the protein CASSPGLAGGETQYF.

This clonotype has a handful of counts. V gene TRBV11-1 combines with J gene TRBJ2-4; 12 nucleotides agree with TRBD2. The CDR3 is 19 amino acids. Germline lookup yields CDR1 SGHAT and CDR2 FQDESV (reference sequence). V dropped 5 bases and J dropped 0; count of bases not matched to a gene: 11. The CDR3 sequence: CASSPSTSGGFGAKNIQYF. The CDR3 bases are TGTGCCAGCAGCCCATCGACTAGCGGGGGCTTTGGAGCCAAAAACATTCAGTACTTC.

The V and J genes are TRBV7-9 and TRBJ2-5; D remains unclear. The ends were cut back, 2 bases at V and 5 bases at J, with 9 bases in the middle. Germline CDR1 SEHNR, CDR2 FQNEAQ (reference sequence). The CDR3 length is 13 residues. In DNA, the CDR3 is TGTGCCAGCAGCTTATCACAGCACGAGACCCAGTACTTC. Protein: CASSLSQHETQYF.

The chain is built from TRBV2 and TRBJ2-6; 8 nucleotides agree with TRBD2. The V gene end was trimmed by 10 bases and the J gene end by 1 base; junction bases not matched to a gene: 3. Germline CDR1 and CDR2: SNHLY and FYNNEI. CDR3 length: 14 amino acids. This CDR3 is CATGGGSGANVLTF. CDR3 nucleotides: TGTGCCACCGGGGGGGGTTCTGGGGCCAACGTCCTGACTTTC.

This clonotype was seen repeatedly, ten times or more. The chain couples TRBV25-1 to TRBJ1-2; D is uncertain. The germline gives CDR1 MGHDK, CDR2 SYGVNS. Between the trimmed V and J ends, which lost 3 bases and 3 bases, there was a span of 17 bases. This CDR3 is 16 amino acids long. DNA for the CDR3: TGTGCCAGCAGTGACCCTCTGTTAGACTCTTACTATGGCTACACCTTC. It codes for CASSDPLLDSYYGYTF.

The sample holds many counts of this clonotype. The chain has TRBV5-1 and TRBJ1-3, with D uncertain. The CDR3 consists of 15 residues. The V gene lost 0 bases and the J gene lost 1 base, with 8 bases spanning the gap. Germline values: CDR1 SGHRS, CDR2 YFSETQ. CDR3 nucleotide sequence: TGCGCCAGCAGCTTGGCCGGCGGATCTGGAAACACCATATATTTT. Protein: CASSLAGGSGNTIYF.

The gene calls are TRBV7-7 and TRBJ2-2, with TRBD2 matching 9 bases. J gave up 5 bases and V 4 bases, and 14 bases lay outside the gene matches. Germline V CDR1 and CDR2: SSHAT, FNYEAQ (reference sequence). This CDR3 contains 18 residues. CDR3 sequence (DNA): TGTGCCAGCAGCTACGGGCCGGGTAGCGGGAGTGGGACCGGGGAGCTGTTTTTT. Its translation is CASSYGPGSGSGTGELFF.

In this sample, this clonotype turned up many times. This rearrangement joins TRBV3-1 to TRBJ2-1; a possible D gene is TRBD2 (5 bases). This CDR3 is 18 amino acids long. Germline V gives CDR1 LGHDT, CDR2 YNNKEL (reference sequence). With 1 base removed from V and 7 bases from J, the gap between germline ends came to 23 bases. CDR3 region: CASSQVLSRGALKNEQFF. The DNA for the CDR3 is TGTGCCAGCAGCCAAGTGTTGTCTCGGGGAGCCCTCAAGAATGAGCAGTTCTTC.

Ten or more counts support this clonotype. The chain couples TRBV12-3 or TRBV12-4 to TRBJ1-2; D call uncertain. CDR3 length: 13 amino acids. Trimming shortened V by 3 bases and J by 7 bases, and 12 bases separated the two germline ends. The CDR3 DNA reads as TGTGCCAGCAGTTTCTTGCAGGCCACTGGCTACACCTTC. Protein sequence: CASSFLQATGYTF.